The present TCR beta chain was sequenced within a study of T cell responses to AZD1222 COVID-19 vaccine. Whole-study results and caveats: Only five to seven individuals given AZD1222 were seropositive at baseline. Clonal diversity may have been underestimated in mostly white British donors. None of the repertoires were sampled until the peak T cell response had passed.

For this clone: Its antigen is as yet unknown.

Clones were read by immunoSEQ multiplex PCR, and TCRdb kept only the in-frame ones, dropping some. This table has about 130,000 clones, roughly 88% appearing once. This specimen consisted of peripheral blood, obtained on day 0 of AZD1222 vaccination. The TCR sequence derives from an adult in good health.

For the CDR3, the DNA is TGTGCCAGTAGTATTGGCGGAGGGGAATACAATGAGCAGTTCTTC. It yields the protein CASSIGGGEYNEQFF. The V call is TRBV19, the J call TRBJ2-1; a possible D gene is TRBD2 (6 bases). V was cut by 3 bases and J by 4 bases, with 13 bases left in between. The CDR3 is 15 residues long. The germline gives CDR1 LNHDA, CDR2 SQIVND (reference sequence).